This T cell receptor (beta chain) came from a study of T cell responses to AZD1222 COVID-19 vaccine. Broader study findings: White British people made up most donors, females outnumbered males, and clonal diversity was possibly underestimated. At baseline, seropositivity was found in only a handful of AZD1222 recipients. Vaccination with two AZD1222 doses was followed by a rise in Spike-specific TCR breadth and depth. Of spike-specific TCRs, nearly half reportedly target regions left unmutated in variants.

This CDR3 spans 18 amino acids. V was trimmed by 1 base and J by 1 base, leaving 17 bases between them. Germline CDR1 and CDR2: SEHNR and FQNEAQ (reference sequence). Turning to this clone: Its specificity is not known.

Measured with immunoSEQ multiplex PCR; TCRdb has only the in-frame clones, and not every one. The table lists 95,000 to 100,000 clones, roughly nine tenths of them singletons, with approximately 24% in the top ten. The origin of this receptor is an adult in good health. The sequenced sample was peripheral blood, obtained on day 0 of AZD1222 vaccination. The chain links TRBV7-9 to TRBJ2-4; the D gene is possibly TRBD1 (5 bases). CDR3 in amino acids: CASSLEGAAFGAKNIQYF. In nucleotides, the CDR3 is TGTGCCAGCAGCTTAGAAGGGGCTGCTTTTGGGGCCAAAAACATTCAGTACTTC.